The source of this T cell receptor (beta chain) is a study of neurological immune-mediated disorders. This clonotype was observed at least ten times. Its matching antigen is unknown. The method for making cDNA was 5'RACE, and it used 10-nucleotide random UMIs. MiXCR, run by TCRdb on the 5' RACE reads, gives a single entry per CDR3 protein. The sample comprises some 30,000 distinct CDR3 sequences, around a fifth of which are singletons, and approximately 16% rests with the top ten. Findings of the study overall: The greatest degree of TCR clonal expansion was observed in HTLV-1-associated myelopathy, with the lowest in multiple sclerosis, below that of healthy controls.

V lost 2 bases and J lost 1; bases outside the gene matches: 14. In germline, CDR1 is SEHNR, CDR2 FQNEAQ (reference sequence). The CDR3 covers 19 residues. The clonotype comes from a woman aged 60-75 years in good health. The chain couples TRBV7-9 to TRBJ1-1; TRBD1 matches 9 bases. The sequencing input was PBMCs. This CDR3 is CASSLYGRQGVGRNTEAFF. CDR3 DNA sequence: TGTGCCAGCAGCTTATACGGGAGACAGGGGGTGGGCCGGAACACTGAAGCTTTCTTT.